This T cell receptor (beta chain) was documented in a study of vaccination effects on CD4 cells after COVID-19. Study-wide results and limits: Late after vaccination, infection- and vaccine-induced clones showed marked clonal contraction.

As to this clone: Its target is not known.

Germline V gene sequence: CDR1 SQVTM, CDR2 ANQGSEA. V lost 7 bases to trimming and J lost 2 bases, with 11 bases between them. There are 12 residues in the CDR3. Assay used: immunoSEQ multiplex PCR; TCRdb lists only in-frame clones, some missing. The sample holds about 53,000 clones, around 80% seen once. It was after roughly ten days of culture that CD4+ T cells were isolated. Absence of prior SARS-CoV-2 infection characterized the vaccine recipients, who showed negative nucleocapsid antibodies. The V gene is TRBV29-1, the J gene TRBJ1-2; no firm D call. Sequenced material: CD4+ T cells from PBMCs cultured without peptide, taken before COVID-19 vaccination. This TCR derives from a human donor who received a COVID-19 vaccine. The CDR3: CSDHKFNYGYTF. The CDR3 nucleotides read TGCAGCGACCATAAATTCAACTATGGCTACACCTTC.